This TCR beta chain stems from a study of metastatic and nonmetastatic thyroid tumors. As for the study in general: Repertoires from blood and tumor or nodule tissue of malignant and benign thyroid patients were compared. Study observations and caveats: As reported, TCR beta diversity in blood and tumor was significantly higher in malignant thyroid tumors than in benign nodules.

The CDR3 contains 15 residues. V lost 3 bases to trimming and J lost 3 bases, with 15 bases between them. Looked up from germline, CDR1 is SGHTA and CDR2 is FQGNSA. Thyroid surgery was performed in patients who had received no treatment beforehand. This clone was detected once. Its antigen is unknown. Authors' analysis steps: The study built a papillary thyroid cancer distant-metastasis classifier from CDR3 differences across clinicopathological groups. TCRdb redid the clone calls on the PCR reads using MiXCR. The V and J calls follow TCRdb's processing rather than the paper's. This sample has about 59,000 clones, with roughly 30% found just once.

The chain employs TRBV7-2 and TRBJ2-7, with D tentatively TRBD1 or TRBD2 (5 bases each). This TCR was sampled from a female donor with papillary thyroid cancer or a benign thyroid nodule (not recorded which). Some clones in this sample may be carry-over from other donors' samples. Sequenced material: blood. Written as DNA, the CDR3 is TGTGCCAGCAGCTTCCTTCCGGGACGGAGCTACGAGCAGTACTTC. It translates to CASSFLPGRSYEQYF.